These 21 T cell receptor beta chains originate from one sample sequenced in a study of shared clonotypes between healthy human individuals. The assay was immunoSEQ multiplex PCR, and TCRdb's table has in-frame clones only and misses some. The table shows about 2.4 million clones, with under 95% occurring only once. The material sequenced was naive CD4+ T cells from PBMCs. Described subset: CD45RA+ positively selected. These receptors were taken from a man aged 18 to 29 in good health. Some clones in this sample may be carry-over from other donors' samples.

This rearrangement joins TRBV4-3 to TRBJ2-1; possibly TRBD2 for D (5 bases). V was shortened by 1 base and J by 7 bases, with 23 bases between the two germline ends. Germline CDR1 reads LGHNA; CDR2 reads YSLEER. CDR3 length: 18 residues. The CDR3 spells CASSQVGGRTLLANEQFF. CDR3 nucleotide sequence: TGCGCCAGCAGCCAAGTAGGTGGGAGAACTTTGTTAGCTAATGAGCAGTTCTTC.

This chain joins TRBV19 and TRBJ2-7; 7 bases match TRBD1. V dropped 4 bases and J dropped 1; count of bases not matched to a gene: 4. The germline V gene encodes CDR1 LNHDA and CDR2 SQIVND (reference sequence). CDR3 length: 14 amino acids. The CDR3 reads CASSRYRGSYEQYF. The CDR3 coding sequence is TGTGCCAGTAGTAGATACAGGGGATCCTACGAGCAGTACTTC.

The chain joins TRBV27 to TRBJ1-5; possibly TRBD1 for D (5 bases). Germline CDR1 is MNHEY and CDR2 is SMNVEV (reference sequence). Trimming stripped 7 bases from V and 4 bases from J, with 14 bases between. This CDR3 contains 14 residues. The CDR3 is CASKPGRLNQPQHF. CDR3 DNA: TGTGCCAGCAAACCGGGACGGCTTAATCAGCCCCAGCATTTT.

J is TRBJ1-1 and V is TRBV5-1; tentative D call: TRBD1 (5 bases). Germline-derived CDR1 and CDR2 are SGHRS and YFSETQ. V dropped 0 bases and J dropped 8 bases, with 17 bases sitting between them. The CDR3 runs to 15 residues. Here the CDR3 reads CASSLGGTKSPEAFF. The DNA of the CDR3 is TGCGCCAGCAGCTTGGGGGGGACTAAGTCGCCGGAAGCTTTCTTT.

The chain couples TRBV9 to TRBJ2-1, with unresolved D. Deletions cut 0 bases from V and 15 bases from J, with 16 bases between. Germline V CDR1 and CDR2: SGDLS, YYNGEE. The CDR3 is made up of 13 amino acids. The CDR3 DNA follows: TGTGCCAGCAGCGTAGCGGATGCTAGGCCCGGGTTCTTC. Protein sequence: CASSVADARPGFF.

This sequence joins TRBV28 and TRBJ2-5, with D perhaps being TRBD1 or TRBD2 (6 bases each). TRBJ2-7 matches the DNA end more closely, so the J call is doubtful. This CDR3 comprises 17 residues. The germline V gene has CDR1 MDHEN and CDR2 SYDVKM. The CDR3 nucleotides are TGTGCCAGCAGGGAGGGGGTAGAAATCAGGGGCTCCTACGAGCAGTACTTC. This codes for CASREGVEIRGSYEQYF.

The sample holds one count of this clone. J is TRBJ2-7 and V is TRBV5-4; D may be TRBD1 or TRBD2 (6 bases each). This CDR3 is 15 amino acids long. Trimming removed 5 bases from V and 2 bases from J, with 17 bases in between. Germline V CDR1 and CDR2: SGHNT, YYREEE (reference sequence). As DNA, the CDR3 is TGTGCCAGCAGTAACCTCCTTAGGGGGGCCTACGAGCAGTACTTC. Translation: CASSNLLRGAYEQYF. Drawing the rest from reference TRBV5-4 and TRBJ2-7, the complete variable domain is ETGVTQSPTHLIKTRGQQVTLRCSSQSGHNTVSWYQQALGQGPQFIFQYYREEENGRGNFPPRFSGLQFPNYSSELNVNALELDDSALYLCASSNLLRGAYEQYFGPGTRLTVT.

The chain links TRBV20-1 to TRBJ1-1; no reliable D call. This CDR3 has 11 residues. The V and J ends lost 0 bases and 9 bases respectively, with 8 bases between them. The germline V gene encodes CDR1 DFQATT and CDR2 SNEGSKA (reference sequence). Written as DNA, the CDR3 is TGCAGTGCTAGAGATCTTACCAAAGCTTTCTTT. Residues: CSARDLTKAFF.

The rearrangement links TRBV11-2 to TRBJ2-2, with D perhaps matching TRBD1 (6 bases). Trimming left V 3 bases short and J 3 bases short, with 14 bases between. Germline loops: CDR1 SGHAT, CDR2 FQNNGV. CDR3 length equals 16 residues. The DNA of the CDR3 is TGTGCCAGCAGCTTGTACGGACAGATGGACACCGGGGAGCTGTTTTTT. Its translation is CASSLYGQMDTGELFF.

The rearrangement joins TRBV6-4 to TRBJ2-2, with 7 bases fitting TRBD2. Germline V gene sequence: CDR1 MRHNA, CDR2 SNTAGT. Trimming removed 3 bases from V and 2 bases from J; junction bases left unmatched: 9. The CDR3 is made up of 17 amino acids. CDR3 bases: TGTGCCAGCAGTGAGACTCTAGCGGAACTAAACACCGGGGAGCTGTTTTTT. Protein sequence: CASSETLAELNTGELFF.

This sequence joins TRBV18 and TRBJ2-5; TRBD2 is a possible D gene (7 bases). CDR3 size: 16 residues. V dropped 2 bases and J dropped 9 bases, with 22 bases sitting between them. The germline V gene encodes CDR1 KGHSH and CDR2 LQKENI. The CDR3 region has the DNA TGTGCCAGCTCACCAGTCTCGGTCGGGGGGCCCACAGCCCAGTACTTC. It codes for CASSPVSVGGPTAQYF.

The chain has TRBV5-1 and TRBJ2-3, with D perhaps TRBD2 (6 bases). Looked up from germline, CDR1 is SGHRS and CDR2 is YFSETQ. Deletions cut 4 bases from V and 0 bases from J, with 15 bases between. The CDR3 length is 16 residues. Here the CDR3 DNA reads TGCGCCAGCAGCCTGGAGGGAGATACTAGCACAGATACGCAGTATTTT. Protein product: CASSLEGDTSTDTQYF.

CDR3 amino acids: CASSKDRGWEETQYF. CDR3 coding DNA: TGTGCCAGCAGTAAAGACAGGGGTTGGGAAGAGACCCAGTACTTC. The rearrangement joins TRBV2 to TRBJ2-5; 8 bases agree with TRBD1. The CDR3 extends over 15 amino acids. Germline-derived CDR1 and CDR2 are SNHLY and FYNNEI. V lost 5 bases and J lost 3; bases outside the gene matches: 8.

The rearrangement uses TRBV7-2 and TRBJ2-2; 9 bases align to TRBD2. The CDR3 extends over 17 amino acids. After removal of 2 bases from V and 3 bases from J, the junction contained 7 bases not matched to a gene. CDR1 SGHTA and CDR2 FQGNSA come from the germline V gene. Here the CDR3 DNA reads TGTGCCAGCAGCTTACCCTGGGGGACTAGCTACACCGGGGAGCTGTTTTTT. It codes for CASSLPWGTSYTGELFF.

CDR3 nucleotides: TGTGCCAGCAGCAATCAGGGGGCTGGGACAGATACGCAGTATTTT. Translation: CASSNQGAGTDTQYF. The chain uses TRBV2 and TRBJ2-3; 8 positions agree with TRBD1. This CDR3 region has 15 residues. The germline V gene has CDR1 SNHLY and CDR2 FYNNEI. Trimming at V came to 6 bases and at J to 3 bases, leaving 8 bases not matched to a gene. Looking up the rest from reference TRBV2 and TRBJ2-3 gives the full variable domain: EPEVTQTPSHQVTQMGQEVILRCVPISNHLYFYWYRQILGQKVEFLVSFYNNEISEKSEIFDDQFSVERPDGSNFTLKIRSTKLEDSAMYFCASSNQGAGTDTQYFGPGTRLTVL.

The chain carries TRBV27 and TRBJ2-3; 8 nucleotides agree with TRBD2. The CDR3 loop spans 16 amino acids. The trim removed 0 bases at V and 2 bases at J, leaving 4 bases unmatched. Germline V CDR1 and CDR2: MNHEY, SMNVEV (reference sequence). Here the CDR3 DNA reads TGTGCCAGCAGTTTATCTAGCGGGGTATACACAGATACGCAGTATTTT. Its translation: CASSLSSGVYTDTQYF.

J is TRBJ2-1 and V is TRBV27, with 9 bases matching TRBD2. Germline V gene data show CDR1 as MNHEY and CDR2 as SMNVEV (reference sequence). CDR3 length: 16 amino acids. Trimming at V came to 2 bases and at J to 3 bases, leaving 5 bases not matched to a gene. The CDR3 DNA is TGTGCCAGCAGTTTACAGGGCGGGGGGGGCTACAATGAGCAGTTCTTC. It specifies CASSLQGGGGYNEQFF.

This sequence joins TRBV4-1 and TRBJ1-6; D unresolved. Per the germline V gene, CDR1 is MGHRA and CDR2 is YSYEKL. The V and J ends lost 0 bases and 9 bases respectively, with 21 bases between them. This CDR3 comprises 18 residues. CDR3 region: CASSQEAGGTGQRSPLHF. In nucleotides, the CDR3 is TGCGCCAGCAGCCAAGAGGCTGGTGGCACCGGGCAGCGTTCACCCCTCCACTTT.

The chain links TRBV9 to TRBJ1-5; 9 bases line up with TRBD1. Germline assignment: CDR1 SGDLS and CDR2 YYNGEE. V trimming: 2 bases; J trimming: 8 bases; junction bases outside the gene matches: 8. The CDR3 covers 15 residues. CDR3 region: CASSVMGQGPEPQHF. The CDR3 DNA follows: TGTGCCAGCAGCGTCATGGGACAGGGTCCAGAGCCCCAGCATTTT.

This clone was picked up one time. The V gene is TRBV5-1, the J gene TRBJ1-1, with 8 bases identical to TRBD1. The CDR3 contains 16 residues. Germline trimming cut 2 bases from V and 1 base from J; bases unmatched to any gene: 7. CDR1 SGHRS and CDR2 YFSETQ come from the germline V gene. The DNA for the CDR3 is TGCGCCAGCAGCTTTCGTCCCGGGACAGGGAACACTGAAGCTTTCTTT. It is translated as CASSFRPGTGNTEAFF.

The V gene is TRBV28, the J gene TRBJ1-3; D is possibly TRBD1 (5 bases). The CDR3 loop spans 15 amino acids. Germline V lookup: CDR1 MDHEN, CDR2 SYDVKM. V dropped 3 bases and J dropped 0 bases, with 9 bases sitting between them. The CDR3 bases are TGTGCCAGCAGTTTGGGGACCATCTCTGGAAACACCATATATTTT. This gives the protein CASSLGTISGNTIYF.